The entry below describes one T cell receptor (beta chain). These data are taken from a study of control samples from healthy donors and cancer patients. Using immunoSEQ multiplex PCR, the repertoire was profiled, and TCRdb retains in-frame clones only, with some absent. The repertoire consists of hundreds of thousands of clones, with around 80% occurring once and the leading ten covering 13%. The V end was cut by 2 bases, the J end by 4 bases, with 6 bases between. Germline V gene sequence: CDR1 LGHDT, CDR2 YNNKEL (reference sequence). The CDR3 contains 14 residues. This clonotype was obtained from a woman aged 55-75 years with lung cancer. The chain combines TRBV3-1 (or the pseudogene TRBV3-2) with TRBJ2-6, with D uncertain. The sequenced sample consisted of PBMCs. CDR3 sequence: CASSQIAGANVLTF. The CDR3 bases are TGTGCCAGCAGCCAAATCGCCGGGGCCAACGTCCTGACTTTC.